This record covers a single T cell receptor (beta chain). Its antigen is unidentified. The data are from a study of cytomegalovirus exposure and HLA in healthy donors. Regarding the study as a whole: The finding came from a later analysis; first-cohort TCR clusters tended to co-occur in the 110 or so validation repertoires. Specificity for CMV antigens was confirmed in vitro for a few of the CMV-associated chains. Associated with cytomegalovirus, according to the listing, were around 170 TCR beta chains.

The data were produced by immunoSEQ multiplex PCR, yet TCRdb's version contains in-frame clones alone and is incomplete. The sample lists approximately 160,000 clones, nearly 90% occurring once. The validation cohort, a group of 90 to 150 subjects, included the donors and was separate from the roughly 670-subject first cohort. This CDR3 region has 16 residues. The germline V and J ends were trimmed by 1 base and 7 bases, with 18 bases remaining between them. Looked up from germline, CDR1 is SGHTS and CDR2 is YDEGEE. Sequenced sample: PBMCs. The receptor comes from a woman younger than 35 in good health and CMV-seropositive. The chain links TRBV5-8 to TRBJ1-5; D is perhaps TRBD1 (5 bases). CDR3 nucleotide sequence: TGTGCCAGCAGCTTGATGACCGGGACTCGGAGGCAGCCCCAGCATTTT. Translation gives CASSLMTGTRRQPQHF.